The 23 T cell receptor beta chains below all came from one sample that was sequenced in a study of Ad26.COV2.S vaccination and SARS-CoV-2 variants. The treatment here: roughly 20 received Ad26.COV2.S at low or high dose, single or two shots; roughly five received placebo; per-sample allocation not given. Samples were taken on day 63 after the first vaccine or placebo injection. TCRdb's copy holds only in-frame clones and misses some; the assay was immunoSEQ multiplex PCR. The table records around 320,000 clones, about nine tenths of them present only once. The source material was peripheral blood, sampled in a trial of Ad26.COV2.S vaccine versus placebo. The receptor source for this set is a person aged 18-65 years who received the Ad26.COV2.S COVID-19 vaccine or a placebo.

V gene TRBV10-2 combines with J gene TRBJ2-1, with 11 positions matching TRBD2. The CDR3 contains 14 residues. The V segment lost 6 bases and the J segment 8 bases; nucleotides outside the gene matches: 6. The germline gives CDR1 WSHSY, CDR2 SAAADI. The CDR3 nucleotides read TGCGCCAGCAGAACTAGCGGGGGTTTAGATGAGCAGTTCTTC. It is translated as CASRTSGGLDEQFF.

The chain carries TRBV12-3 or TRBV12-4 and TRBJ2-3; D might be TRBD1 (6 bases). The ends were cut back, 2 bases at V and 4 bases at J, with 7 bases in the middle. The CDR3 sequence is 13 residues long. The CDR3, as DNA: TGTGCCAGCAGTTTAAACAGGGCAGATACGCAGTATTTT. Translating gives CASSLNRADTQYF.

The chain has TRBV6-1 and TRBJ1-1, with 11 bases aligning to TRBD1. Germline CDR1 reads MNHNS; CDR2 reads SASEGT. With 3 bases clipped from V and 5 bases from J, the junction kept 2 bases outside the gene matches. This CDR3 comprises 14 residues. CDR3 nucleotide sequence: TGTGCCAGCAGTGAGGACAGGGGGCGGACTGAAGCTTTCTTT. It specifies CASSEDRGRTEAFF.

Here the CDR3 DNA reads TGCAGCGTTGAATTTACAGGTACAGATACGCAGTATTTT. It codes for CSVEFTGTDTQYF. The chain links TRBV29-1 to TRBJ2-3, with TRBD1 as a possible D gene (5 bases). V dropped 2 bases and J dropped 3 bases, with 9 bases sitting between them. Germline assignment: CDR1 SQVTM and CDR2 ANQGSEA. The CDR3 totals 13 residues.

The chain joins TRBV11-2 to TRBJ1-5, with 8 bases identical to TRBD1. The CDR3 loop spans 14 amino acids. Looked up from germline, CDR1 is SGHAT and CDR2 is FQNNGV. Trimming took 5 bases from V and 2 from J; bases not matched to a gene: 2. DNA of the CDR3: TGTGCCAGCAGCATGACAGGGGGCAATCAGCCCCAGCATTTT. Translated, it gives CASSMTGGNQPQHF. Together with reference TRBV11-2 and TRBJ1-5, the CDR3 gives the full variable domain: EAGVAQSPRYKIIEKRQSVAFWCNPISGHATLYWYQQILGQGPKLLIQFQNNGVVDDSQLPKDRFSAERLKGVDSTLKIQPAKLEDSAVYLCASSMTGGNQPQHFGDGTRLSIL.

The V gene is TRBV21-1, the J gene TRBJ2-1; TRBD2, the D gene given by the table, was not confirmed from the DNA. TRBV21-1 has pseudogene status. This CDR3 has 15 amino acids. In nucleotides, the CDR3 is TGTGCCAGCAGCAGACTAGCGGGGGGGCCCAATGAGCAGTTCTTC. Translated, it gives CASSRLAGGPNEQFF.

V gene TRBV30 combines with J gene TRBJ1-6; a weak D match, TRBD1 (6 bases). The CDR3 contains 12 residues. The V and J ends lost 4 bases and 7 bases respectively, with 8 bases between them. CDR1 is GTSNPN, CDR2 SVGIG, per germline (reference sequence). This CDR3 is CAWIQGNSPLHF. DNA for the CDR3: TGTGCCTGGATTCAGGGGAATTCACCCCTCCACTTT. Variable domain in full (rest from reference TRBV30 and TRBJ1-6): SQTIHQWPATLVQPVGSPLSLECTVEGTSNPNLYWYRQAAGRGLQLLFYSVGIGQISSEVPQNLSASRPQDRQFILSSKKLLLSDSGFYLCAWIQGNSPLHFGNGTRLTVT.

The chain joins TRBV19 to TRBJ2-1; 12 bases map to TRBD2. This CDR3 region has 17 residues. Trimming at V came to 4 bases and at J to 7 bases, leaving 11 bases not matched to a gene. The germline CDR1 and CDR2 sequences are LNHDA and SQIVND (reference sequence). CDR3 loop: CASSTSPLAGGVNEQFF. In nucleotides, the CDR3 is TGTGCCAGTAGTACCTCCCCTCTAGCGGGGGGGGTAAATGAGCAGTTCTTC.

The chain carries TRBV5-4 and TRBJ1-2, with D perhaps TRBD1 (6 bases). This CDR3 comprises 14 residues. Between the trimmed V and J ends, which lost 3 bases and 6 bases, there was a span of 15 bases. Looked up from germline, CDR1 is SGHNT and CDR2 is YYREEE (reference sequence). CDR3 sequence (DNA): TGTGCCAGCAGCTCCTTACAGGGTATTGATGGCTACACCTTC. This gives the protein CASSSLQGIDGYTF.

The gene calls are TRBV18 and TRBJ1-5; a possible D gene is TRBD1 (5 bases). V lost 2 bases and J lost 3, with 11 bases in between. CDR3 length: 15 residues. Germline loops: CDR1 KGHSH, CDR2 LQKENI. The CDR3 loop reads CASSPSRQFNQPQHF. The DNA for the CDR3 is TGTGCCAGCTCACCAAGTCGACAGTTCAATCAGCCCCAGCATTTT.

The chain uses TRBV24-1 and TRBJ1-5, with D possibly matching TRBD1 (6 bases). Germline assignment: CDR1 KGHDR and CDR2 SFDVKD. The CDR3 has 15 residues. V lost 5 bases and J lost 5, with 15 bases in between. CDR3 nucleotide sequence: TGTGCCACCAGTGGGGGGGGGCCCGGCGATCAGCCCCAGCATTTT. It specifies CATSGGGPGDQPQHF.

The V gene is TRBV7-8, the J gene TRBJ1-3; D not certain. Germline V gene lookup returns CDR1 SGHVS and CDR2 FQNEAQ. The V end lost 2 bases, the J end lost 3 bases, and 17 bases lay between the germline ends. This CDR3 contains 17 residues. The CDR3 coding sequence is TGTGCCAGCAGCTTATTTTCTTCGGAGGACCGTGGAAACACCATATATTTT. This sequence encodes CASSLFSSEDRGNTIYF. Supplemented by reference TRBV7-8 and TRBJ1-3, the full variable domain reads GAGVSQSPRYKVAKRGQDVALRCDPISGHVSLFWYQQALGQGPEFLTYFQNEAQLDKSGLPSDRFFAERPEGSVSTLKIQRTQQEDSAVYLCASSLFSSEDRGNTIYFGEGSWLTVV.

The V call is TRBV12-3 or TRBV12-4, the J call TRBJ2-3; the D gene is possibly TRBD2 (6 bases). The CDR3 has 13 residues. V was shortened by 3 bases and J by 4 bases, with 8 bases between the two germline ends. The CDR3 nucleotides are TGTGCCAGCAGTTTGTGGGGGGCAGATACGCAGTATTTT. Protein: CASSLWGADTQYF.

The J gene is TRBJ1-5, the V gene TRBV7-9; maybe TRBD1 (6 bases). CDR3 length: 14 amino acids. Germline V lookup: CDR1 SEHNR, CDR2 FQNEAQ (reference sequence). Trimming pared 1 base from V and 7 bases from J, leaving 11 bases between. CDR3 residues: CASSLGQGMQPQHF. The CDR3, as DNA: TGTGCCAGCAGCTTAGGGCAGGGGATGCAGCCCCAGCATTTT.

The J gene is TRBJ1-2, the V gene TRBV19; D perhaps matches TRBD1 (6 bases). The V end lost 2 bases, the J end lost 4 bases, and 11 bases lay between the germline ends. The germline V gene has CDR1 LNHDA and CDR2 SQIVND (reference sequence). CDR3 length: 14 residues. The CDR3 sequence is CASSIPGVFYGYTF. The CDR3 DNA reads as TGTGCCAGTAGTATACCAGGGGTATTCTATGGCTACACCTTC.

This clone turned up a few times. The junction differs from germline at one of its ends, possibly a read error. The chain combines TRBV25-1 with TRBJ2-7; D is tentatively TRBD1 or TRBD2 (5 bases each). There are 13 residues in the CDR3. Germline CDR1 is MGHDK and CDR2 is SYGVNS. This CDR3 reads CASSTFGTSQVTF. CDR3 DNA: TGTGCCAGCAGTACTTTTGGGACGTCCCAAGTAACTTTC.

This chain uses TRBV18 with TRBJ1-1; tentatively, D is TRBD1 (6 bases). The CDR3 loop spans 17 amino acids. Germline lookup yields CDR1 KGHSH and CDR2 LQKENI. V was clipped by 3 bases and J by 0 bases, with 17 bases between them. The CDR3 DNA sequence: TGTGCCAGCTCACCCACAGGGTTAGAATCCTTGAACACTGAAGCTTTCTTT. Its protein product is CASSPTGLESLNTEAFF.

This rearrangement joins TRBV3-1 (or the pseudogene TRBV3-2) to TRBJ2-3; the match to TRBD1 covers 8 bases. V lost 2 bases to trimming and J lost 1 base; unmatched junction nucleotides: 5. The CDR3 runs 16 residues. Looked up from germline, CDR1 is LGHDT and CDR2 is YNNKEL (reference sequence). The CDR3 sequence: CASSQSTGGGTDTQYF. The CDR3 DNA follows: TGTGCCAGCAGCCAATCAACAGGGGGTGGCACAGATACGCAGTATTTT.

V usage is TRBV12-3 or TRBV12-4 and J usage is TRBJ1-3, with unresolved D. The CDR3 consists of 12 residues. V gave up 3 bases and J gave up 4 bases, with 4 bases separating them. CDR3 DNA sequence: TGTGCCAGCAGTTTGGGGGGAAACACCATATATTTT. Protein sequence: CASSLGGNTIYF.

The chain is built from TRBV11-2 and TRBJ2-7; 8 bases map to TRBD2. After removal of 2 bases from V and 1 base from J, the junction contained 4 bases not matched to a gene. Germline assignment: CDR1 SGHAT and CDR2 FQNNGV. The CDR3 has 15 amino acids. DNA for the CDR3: TGTGCCAGCAGCTTACTTGGACTAGCTTCCTACGAGCAGTACTTC. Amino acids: CASSLLGLASYEQYF.

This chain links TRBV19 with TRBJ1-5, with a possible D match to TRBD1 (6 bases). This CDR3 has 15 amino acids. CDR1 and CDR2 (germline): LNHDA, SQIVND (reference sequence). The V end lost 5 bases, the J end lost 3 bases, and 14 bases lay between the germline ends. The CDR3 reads CASSLLGQINQPQHF. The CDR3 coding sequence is TGTGCCAGTAGTTTACTCGGACAGATCAATCAGCCCCAGCATTTT.

CDR3 residues: CASSQGYRTGAFYEQYF. CDR3 nucleotides: TGCGCCAGCAGCCAGGGTTACCGGACAGGGGCGTTCTACGAGCAGTACTTC. The gene calls are TRBV4-3 and TRBJ2-7; 9 bases are shared with TRBD1. Looked up from germline, CDR1 is LGHNA and CDR2 is YSLEER. With 3 bases clipped from V and 3 bases from J, the junction kept 12 bases outside the gene matches. The CDR3 consists of 17 residues.

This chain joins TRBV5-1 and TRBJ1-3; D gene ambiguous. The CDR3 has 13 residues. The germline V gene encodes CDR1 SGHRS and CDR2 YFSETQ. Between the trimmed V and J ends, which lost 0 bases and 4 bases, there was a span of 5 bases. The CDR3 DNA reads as TGCGCCAGCAGCTTGGAGGCGGGAAACACCATATATTTT. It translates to CASSLEAGNTIYF.